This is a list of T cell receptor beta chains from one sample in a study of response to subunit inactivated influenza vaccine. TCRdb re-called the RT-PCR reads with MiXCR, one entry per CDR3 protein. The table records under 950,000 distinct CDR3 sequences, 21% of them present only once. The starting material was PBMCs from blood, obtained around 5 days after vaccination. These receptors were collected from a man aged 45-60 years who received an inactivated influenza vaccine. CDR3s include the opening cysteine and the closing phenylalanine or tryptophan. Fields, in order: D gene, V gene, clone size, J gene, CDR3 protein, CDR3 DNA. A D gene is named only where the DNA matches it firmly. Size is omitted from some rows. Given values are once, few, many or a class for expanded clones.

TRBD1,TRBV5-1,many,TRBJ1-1,CASSSGNRGTEAFF,TGCGCCAGCAGCTCGGGGAACAGGGGCACTGAAGCTTTCTTT
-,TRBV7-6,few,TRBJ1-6,CASSLGSRDINSPLHF,TGTGCCAGCAGCTTAGGGTCCCGCGACATTAATTCACCCCTCCACTTT
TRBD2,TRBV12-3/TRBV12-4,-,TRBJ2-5,CASRPPSGSSQTQYF,TGTGCCAGCCGGCCCCCTAGCGGGAGCTCGCAGACCCAGTACTTC
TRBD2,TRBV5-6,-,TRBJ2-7,CASSPEATSGYEQYF,TGTGCCAGCAGCCCGGAGGCGACTAGCGGTTACGAGCAGTACTTC
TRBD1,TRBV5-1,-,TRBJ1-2,CASSPGDRVGRYTF,TGCGCCAGCAGCCCGGGGGACAGGGTCGGACGCTACACCTTC
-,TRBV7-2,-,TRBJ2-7,CASSFGRFRSYEQYF,TGTGCCAGCAGCTTCGGACGGTTTAGGTCCTACGAGCAGTACTTC
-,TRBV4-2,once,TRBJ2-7,CASSGRGAGQYF,TGTGCCAGCAGCGGCCGGGGGGCCGGGCAGTACTTC
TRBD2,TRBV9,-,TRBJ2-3,CASSVGQRGGRSTDTQYF,TGTGCCAGCAGCGTAGGGCAACGGGGGGGCCGTAGCACAGATACGCAGTATTTT
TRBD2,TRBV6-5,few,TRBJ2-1,CASSYDGGSGANEQFF,TGTGCCAGCAGTTACGATGGCGGGAGCGGGGCCAATGAGCAGTTCTTC
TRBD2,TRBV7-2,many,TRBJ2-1,CASSSTSGGDYNEQFF,TGTGCCAGCAGCTCGACTAGCGGGGGGGACTACAATGAGCAGTTCTTC
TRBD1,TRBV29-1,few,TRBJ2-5,CSVGPGTVKETQYF,TGCAGCGTTGGTCCGGGGACAGTTAAAGAGACCCAGTACTTC
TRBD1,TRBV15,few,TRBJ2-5,CATSAGQGRGQYF,TGTGCCACCAGCGCCGGACAGGGAAGGGGCCAGTACTTC
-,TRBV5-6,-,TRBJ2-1,CASSTRVANEQFF,TGTGCCAGCAGCACCAGGGTGGCAAATGAGCAGTTCTTC
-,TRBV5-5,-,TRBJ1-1,CASSLEGTKTEAFF,TGTGCCAGCAGCTTGGAGGGGACAAAGACTGAAGCTTTCTTT
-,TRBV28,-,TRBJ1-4,CASSLMQGPSREKLFF,TGTGCCAGCAGTTTGATGCAGGGACCCTCTAGGGAAAAACTGTTTTTT
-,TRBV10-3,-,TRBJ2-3,CAISEIRTSTDTQYF,TGTGCCATCAGTGAAATCCGAACGAGCACAGATACGCAGTATTTT
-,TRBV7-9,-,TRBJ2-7,CSSSQVGSYEQYF,TGTTCCAGCAGCCAGGTAGGGTCCTACGAGCAGTACTTC
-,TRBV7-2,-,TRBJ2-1,CASSQDYPAYNEQFF,TGTGCCAGCAGCCAAGACTACCCCGCCTACAATGAGCAGTTCTTC
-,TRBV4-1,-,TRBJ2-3,CASSQVFAGADTQYF,TGCGCCAGCAGCCAAGTGTTCGCCGGGGCAGATACGCAGTATTTT
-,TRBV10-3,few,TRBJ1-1,CAISGVGNTEAFF,TGTGCCATCAGTGGTGTGGGAAACACTGAAGCTTTCTTT
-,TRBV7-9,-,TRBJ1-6,CASMGGTLSPLHF,TGTGCCAGCATGGGGGGCACGCTTTCACCCCTCCACTTT
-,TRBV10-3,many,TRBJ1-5,CAISESWESPQHF,TGTGCCATCAGTGAGTCGTGGGAATCCCCCCAGCATTTT
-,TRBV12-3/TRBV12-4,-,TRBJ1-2,CASSPDLAIAGYTF,TGTGCCAGCAGCCCGGATTTGGCGATTGCTGGCTACACCTTC
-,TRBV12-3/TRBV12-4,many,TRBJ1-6,CASSFRNSPLHF,TGTGCCAGCAGTTTCCGGAATTCACCCCTCCACTTT
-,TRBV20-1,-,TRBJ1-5,CSARTPGKKGNQPQHF,TGCAGTGCTAGGACCCCAGGGAAGAAGGGCAATCAGCCCCAGCATTTT
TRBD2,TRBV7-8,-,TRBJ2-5,CASSPLSGVRHRAGATQYF,TGTGCCAGCAGCCCCTTGAGCGGGGTGCGACATCGGGCCGGCGCCACCCAGTACTTC
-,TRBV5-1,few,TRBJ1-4,CASSLRQDTTNEKLFF,TGCGCCAGCAGCTTGAGGCAGGATACAACTAATGAAAAACTGTTTTTT
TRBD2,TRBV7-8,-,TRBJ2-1,CASSLLAGDSGEQFF,TGTGCCAGCAGCTTACTAGCGGGAGATTCGGGTGAGCAGTTCTTC
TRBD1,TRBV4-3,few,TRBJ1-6,CASSQGDRYNSPLHF,TGCGCCAGCAGCCAAGGGGACAGATATAATTCACCCCTCCACTTT
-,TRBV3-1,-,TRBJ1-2,CASSQDSTGAYGYTF,TGTGCCAGCAGCCAAGATAGTACAGGAGCCTATGGCTACACCTTC
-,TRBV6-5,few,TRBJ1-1,CASSYSVNTEAFF,TGTGCCAGCAGTTATTCAGTAAACACTGAAGCTTTCTTT
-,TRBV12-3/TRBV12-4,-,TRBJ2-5,CASSSPHRGSETQYF,TGTGCCAGCAGCTCACCCCATCGGGGTTCAGAGACCCAGTACTTC
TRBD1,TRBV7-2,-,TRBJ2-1,CASSITSTDRGQFF,TGTGCCAGCAGCATAACTTCTACGGACAGGGGCCAGTTCTTC
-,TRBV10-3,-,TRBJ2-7,CVAAQGVAYEQYF,TGTGTCGCGGCCCAGGGAGTAGCTTACGAGCAGTACTTC
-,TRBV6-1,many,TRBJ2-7,CASSRQDAREQYF,TGTGCCAGCAGTCGCCAAGACGCGCGGGAGCAGTACTTC
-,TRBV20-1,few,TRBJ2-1,CSARSNSEGQFF,TGCAGTGCTAGATCCAACTCGGAGGGGCAGTTCTTC
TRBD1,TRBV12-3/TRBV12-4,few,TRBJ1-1,CASSPTGVDTEAFF,TGTGCCAGCAGCCCGACAGGGGTGGACACTGAAGCTTTCTTT
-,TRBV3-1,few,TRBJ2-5,CASSSFEKTQYF,TGTGCCAGCAGCTCCTTTGAAAAGACCCAGTACTTC
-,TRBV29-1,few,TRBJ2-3,CSVEDRKPAGTDTQYF,TGCAGCGTTGAAGACAGAAAGCCTGCGGGCACAGATACGCAGTATTTT
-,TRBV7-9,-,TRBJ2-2,CASSSLAPGELFF,TGTGCCAGCAGTTCCTTAGCACCCGGGGAGCTGTTTTTT
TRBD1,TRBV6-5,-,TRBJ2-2,CASSYSTGDTGELFF,TGTGCCAGCAGTTACTCGACAGGGGACACCGGGGAGCTGTTTTTT
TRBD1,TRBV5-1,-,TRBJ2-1,CASSLRTGGEQFF,TGCGCCAGCAGCTTACGGACAGGGGGTGAGCAGTTCTTC
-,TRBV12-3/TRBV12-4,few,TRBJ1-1,CASSRTEGAFF,TGTGCCAGCAGTCGGACAGAGGGGGCTTTCTTT
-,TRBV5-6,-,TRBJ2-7,CASSPGADPSYEQYF,TGTGCCAGCAGTCCCGGGGCAGATCCATCCTACGAGCAGTACTTC
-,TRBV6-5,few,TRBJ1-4,CASSYRPVPNEKLFF,TGTGCCAGCAGTTACCGGCCAGTCCCGAATGAAAAACTGTTTTTT
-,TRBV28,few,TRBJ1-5,CASSSHQGFGNQPQHF,TGTGCCAGCAGTTCCCATCAGGGGTTTGGCAATCAGCCCCAGCATTTT